Below are 6 T cell receptor beta chains sequenced from a single sample in a study of Ad26.COV2.S vaccination and SARS-CoV-2 variants. Stated treatment: roughly 20 received Ad26.COV2.S at low or high dose, single or two shots; about five received placebo; per-sample allocation not given. Following the first vaccine or placebo injection, samples were taken on day 63. The repertoire was sequenced with immunoSEQ multiplex PCR; TCRdb's copy has only in-frame clones and lacks some. In the table there are a few hundred thousand clones, roughly 85% of which are singletons. The input for sequencing was peripheral blood, taken in a trial of Ad26.COV2.S vaccine versus placebo. Receptors originate from a person aged 18-60 years who received the Ad26.COV2.S COVID-19 vaccine or a placebo.

V is TRBV4-2 and J is TRBJ2-1; unclear D gene. Germline V gene sequence: CDR1 LGHNA, CDR2 YNFKEQ. The CDR3 consists of 16 residues. V was pared by 0 bases and J by 1 base, with 10 bases between. The DNA for the CDR3 is TGTGCCAGCAGCCAAGATCGTTCTAGATCCTACAATGAGCAGTTCTTC. As protein: CASSQDRSRSYNEQFF.

Here the CDR3 reads CASSYAQGVYNEQFF. The CDR3 nucleotides read TGTGCCAGCAGTTACGCCCAGGGGGTCTACAATGAGCAGTTCTTC. The J gene is TRBJ2-1, the V gene TRBV6-5; 7 bases are a match to TRBD1. V lost 2 bases and J lost 3; bases outside the gene matches: 4. Germline V gene lookup returns CDR1 MNHEY and CDR2 SVGAGI. The CDR3 length is 15 residues.

CDR3 coding DNA: TGTGCCAGCAGCTTACATATAGGCACTGGGGCCAACGTCCTGACTTTC. This gives the protein CASSLHIGTGANVLTF. The chain joins TRBV5-5 to TRBJ2-6; no firm D call. Trimming took 2 bases from V and 2 from J, leaving 11 bases between them. The CDR3 covers 16 residues. CDR1 is SGHKS, CDR2 YYEKEE, per germline (reference sequence). The full variable domain, with the rest looked up from reference TRBV5-5 and TRBJ2-6, is DAGVTQSPTHLIKTRGQQVTLRCSPISGHKSVSWYQQVLGQGPQFIFQYYEKEERGRGNFPDRFSARQFPNYSSELNVNALLLGDSALYLCASSLHIGTGANVLTFGAGSRLTVL.

The rearrangement uses TRBV29-1 and TRBJ1-2; TRBD1 is a possible D gene (5 bases). CDR3 length: 14 amino acids. V lost 0 bases to trimming and J lost 4 bases, with 12 bases between them. Per the germline V gene, CDR1 is SQVTM and CDR2 is ANQGSEA. The CDR3 bases are TGCAGCGTTGAAGATCAGCGGGGACGCTATGGCTACACCTTC. Translating gives CSVEDQRGRYGYTF.

The V and J genes are TRBV9 and TRBJ2-3, with D maybe TRBD2 (5 bases). The CDR3 is 13 amino acids. V lost 3 bases and J lost 1, with 6 bases in between. The germline gives CDR1 SGDLS, CDR2 YYNGEE. CDR3 residues: CASSGSGTDTQYF. CDR3 coding DNA: TGTGCCAGCAGCGGTAGCGGCACAGATACGCAGTATTTT.

The chain couples TRBV5-5 to TRBJ2-7, with 9 nucleotides matching TRBD1. The V gene's germline CDR1 is SGHKS and CDR2 YYEKEE (reference sequence). This CDR3 contains 14 residues. V gave up 0 bases and J gave up 5 bases; unmatched junction bases: 3. This CDR3 is CASSLDRGPNEQYF. The CDR3, as DNA: TGTGCCAGCAGCTTGGACAGGGGGCCCAACGAGCAGTACTTC.